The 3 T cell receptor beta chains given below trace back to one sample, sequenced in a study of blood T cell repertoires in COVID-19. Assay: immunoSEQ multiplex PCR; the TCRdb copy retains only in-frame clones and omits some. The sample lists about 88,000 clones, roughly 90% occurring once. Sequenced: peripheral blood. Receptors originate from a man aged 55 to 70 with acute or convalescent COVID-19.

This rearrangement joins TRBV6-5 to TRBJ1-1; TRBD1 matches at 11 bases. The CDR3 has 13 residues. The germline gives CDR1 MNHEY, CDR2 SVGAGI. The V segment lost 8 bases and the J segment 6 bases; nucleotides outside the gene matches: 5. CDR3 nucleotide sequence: TGTGCCAGCTCTGGACAGGGGGCATCTGAAGCTTTCTTT. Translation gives CASSGQGASEAFF.

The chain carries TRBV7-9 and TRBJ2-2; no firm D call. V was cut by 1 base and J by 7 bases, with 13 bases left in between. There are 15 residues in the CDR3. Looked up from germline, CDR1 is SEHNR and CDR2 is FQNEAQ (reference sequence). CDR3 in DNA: TGTGCCAGCAGCTTAGTTTTGGCGGCTGGCGGGGAGCTGTTTTTT. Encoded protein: CASSLVLAAGGELFF.

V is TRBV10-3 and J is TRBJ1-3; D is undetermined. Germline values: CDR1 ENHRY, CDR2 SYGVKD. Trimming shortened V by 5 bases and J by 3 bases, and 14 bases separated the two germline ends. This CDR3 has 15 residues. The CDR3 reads CAISSELLGGNTIYF. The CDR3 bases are TGTGCCATCAGTTCAGAACTATTGGGTGGAAACACCATATATTTT.